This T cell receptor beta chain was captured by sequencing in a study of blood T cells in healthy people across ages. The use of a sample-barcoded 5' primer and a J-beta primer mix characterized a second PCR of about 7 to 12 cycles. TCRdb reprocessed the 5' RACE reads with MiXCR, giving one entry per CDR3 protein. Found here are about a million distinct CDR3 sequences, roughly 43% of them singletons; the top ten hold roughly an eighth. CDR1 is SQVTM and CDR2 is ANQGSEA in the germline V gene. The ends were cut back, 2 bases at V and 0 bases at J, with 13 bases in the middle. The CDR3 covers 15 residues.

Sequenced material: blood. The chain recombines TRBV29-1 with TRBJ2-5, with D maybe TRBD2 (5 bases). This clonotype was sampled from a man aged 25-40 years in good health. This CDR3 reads CSVERGQLYQETQYF. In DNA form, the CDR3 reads TGCAGCGTTGAAAGAGGGCAGCTATACCAAGAGACCCAGTACTTC.